The 25 T cell receptor beta chains below were found in one sample sequenced in a study of cytomegalovirus exposure and HLA in healthy donors. The PCR contained 60 Vbeta and 13 Jbeta primers. Libraries were prepared by immunoSEQ multiplex PCR; TCRdb keeps only in-frame clonotypes and omits some of them. The sample records some 79,000 clones, around 81% being singletons. The sample comprised PBMCs. The source of these receptors is a male donor in good health and CMV-seropositive.

This CDR3 is CASSQSSTGGGDTYGYTF. As DNA, the CDR3 is TGTGCCAGCTCCCAAAGTTCCACAGGGGGCGGGGACACCTATGGCTACACCTTC. The chain combines TRBV18 with TRBJ1-2; TRBD1 aligns across 9 bases. The junction had 18 bases not matched to a gene; V was cut back by 6 bases and J by 4 bases. Germline V gene lookup returns CDR1 KGHSH and CDR2 LQKENI. The CDR3 runs to 18 residues.

The rearrangement joins TRBV18 to TRBJ2-7, with D tentatively TRBD2 (5 bases). Per the germline V gene, CDR1 is KGHSH and CDR2 is LQKENI. The V and J ends lost 0 bases and 2 bases respectively, with 11 bases between them. CDR3 length equals 15 residues. This chain's CDR3 is CASSPPSRGTYEQYF. Here the CDR3 DNA reads TGTGCCAGCTCACCACCGAGTAGAGGGACCTACGAGCAGTACTTC.

The rearrangement uses TRBV10-3 and TRBJ2-5, with TRBD2 identical over 10 bases. Germline V gene data show CDR1 as ENHRY and CDR2 as SYGVKD. The CDR3 sequence is 16 residues long. After removal of 7 bases from V and 5 bases from J, the junction contained 13 bases not matched to a gene. The CDR3 DNA is TGTGCCATCAAGTCCCAGCGGGGGGGCCTCGTGGAGACCCAGTACTTC. Translation: CAIKSQRGGLVETQYF.

The gene calls are TRBV4-1 and TRBJ2-6; TRBD1 aligns across 12 bases. Germline-derived CDR1 and CDR2 are MGHRA and YSYEKL. The CDR3 has 21 amino acids. With V trimmed by 3 bases and J by 3 bases, 15 bases remained unmatched. CDR3 sequence: CASSHEGVLGQGARGANVLTF. CDR3 nucleotides: TGCGCCAGCAGCCATGAGGGGGTCTTGGGACAGGGGGCCCGTGGGGCCAACGTCCTGACTTTC.

This chain uses TRBV5-1 with TRBJ1-6; weak D call: TRBD1 (5 bases). Germline lookup yields CDR1 SGHRS and CDR2 YFSETQ. The CDR3 covers 15 residues. Trimming removed 7 bases at V and 2 bases at J, with 13 bases between. The CDR3 nucleotides are TGCGCCAGCGCTCCGGGGGTGGCCTATAATTCACCCCTCCACTTT. It yields the protein CASAPGVAYNSPLHF.

The V and J genes are TRBV11-2 and TRBJ2-5, with D possibly matching TRBD2 (6 bases). The CDR3 is 15 amino acids. CDR1 is SGHAT and CDR2 is FQNNGV in the germline V gene. The V end lost 3 bases, the J end lost 5 bases, and 16 bases lay between the germline ends. The CDR3 DNA follows: TGTGCCAGCAGCTTCGGCGGGGTATCAGAGGAGACCCAGTACTTC. It specifies CASSFGGVSEETQYF.

The V gene is TRBV7-2, the J gene TRBJ2-2; a possible D gene is TRBD1 (7 bases). In germline, CDR1 is SGHTA, CDR2 FQGNSA. The V gene lost 1 base and the J gene lost 6 bases, with 15 bases spanning the gap. This CDR3 is built from 16 residues. The CDR3 sequence: CASSLDGGGAPGELFF. DNA for the CDR3: TGTGCCAGCAGCTTAGATGGAGGGGGCGCCCCCGGGGAGCTGTTTTTT.

This rearrangement joins TRBV28 to TRBJ1-1; tentative D call: TRBD1 (6 bases). Germline loops: CDR1 MDHEN, CDR2 SYDVKM. This CDR3 spans 14 amino acids. V was pared by 5 bases and J by 3 bases, with 13 bases between. The CDR3, as DNA: TGTGCCAGCAGTGAACAGGGACGGCACACTGAAGCTTTCTTT. It yields the protein CASSEQGRHTEAFF.

The chain couples TRBV28 to TRBJ2-4, with D perhaps matching TRBD1 (5 bases). Trimming left V 2 bases short and J 7 bases short, with 15 bases between. The CDR3 covers 15 residues. CDR1 and CDR2 (germline): MDHEN, SYDVKM. Here the CDR3 DNA reads TGTGCCAGCAGTTTACCCCTAGGGGAAGGGAACATTCAGTACTTC. Translating it yields CASSLPLGEGNIQYF.

The V call is TRBV28, the J call TRBJ2-7; D remains unclear. Trimming pared 10 bases from V and 0 bases from J, leaving 16 bases between. Germline CDR1 reads MDHEN; CDR2 reads SYDVKM. The CDR3 is made up of 14 amino acids. The DNA for the CDR3 is TGTGCCAACCTATTACTATTGCTCTCCTACGAGCAGTACTTC. Translating gives CANLLLLLSYEQYF.

The V call is TRBV29-1, the J call TRBJ1-4; the D is unclear. CDR1 is SQVTM, CDR2 ANQGSEA, per germline. The CDR3 has 13 amino acids. Trimming removed 4 bases at V and 1 base at J, with 7 bases between. The CDR3 reads CSVGHGTNEKLFF. CDR3 nucleotides: TGCAGCGTTGGCCACGGAACTAATGAAAAACTGTTTTTT.

This chain uses TRBV2 with TRBJ2-5; D call uncertain. Between the trimmed V and J ends, which lost 4 bases and 7 bases, there was a span of 16 bases. The CDR3 contains 14 residues. CDR1 and CDR2 (germline): SNHLY, FYNNEI. The CDR3 DNA reads as TGTGCCAGCAGTGTCGTCCTATCCCACGGGACCCAGTACTTC. It translates to CASSVVLSHGTQYF.

This clone has only a few counts. The V gene is TRBV4-3, the J gene TRBJ1-4, with D possibly matching TRBD1 (6 bases). The CDR3 has 16 residues. With 0 bases removed from V and 12 bases from J, the gap between germline ends came to 20 bases. CDR1 is LGHNA and CDR2 is YSLEER in the germline V gene. CDR3 sequence (DNA): TGCGCCAGCAGCCAAGACCCTGACGGACAGTCGGCGGAACTGTTTTTT. Amino acid sequence: CASSQDPDGQSAELFF.

In this sample, this clone is medium-sized. This chain links TRBV25-1 with TRBJ1-4, with D unresolved. The germline gives CDR1 MGHDK, CDR2 SYGVNS. Trimming pared 4 bases from V and 0 bases from J, leaving 9 bases between. The CDR3 is made up of 15 amino acids. The DNA of the CDR3 is TGTGCCAGCAGTGTGCCTACCACAACTAATGAAAAACTGTTTTTT. This codes for CASSVPTTTNEKLFF.

This clone was seen a few times. The chain couples TRBV4-1 to TRBJ1-1; 10 bases are a match to TRBD1. V dropped 4 bases and J dropped 3; count of bases not matched to a gene: 11. This CDR3 is 17 amino acids long. Per the germline V gene, CDR1 is MGHRA and CDR2 is YSYEKL. The CDR3 region is CASSPIETGGPHTEAFF. The CDR3 nucleotides read TGCGCCAGCAGCCCAATTGAGACAGGGGGCCCTCACACTGAAGCTTTCTTT.

This clone was observed a few times. V is TRBV7-6 and J is TRBJ1-4; D might be TRBD1 (6 bases). The CDR3 has 18 residues. CDR1 is SGHVS and CDR2 is FNYEAQ in the germline V gene. Trimming stripped 1 base from V and 0 bases from J, with 15 bases between. The CDR3: CASSLVTGDSATNEKLFF. The CDR3 coding sequence is TGTGCCAGCAGCTTAGTGACAGGTGATTCAGCAACTAATGAAAAACTGTTTTTT.

V gene TRBV19 combines with J gene TRBJ2-7, with 11 bases matching TRBD2. This CDR3 spans 17 amino acids. Germline CDR1 LNHDA, CDR2 SQIVND (reference sequence). The ends lost 3 bases at V and 4 bases at J; junction bases unmatched: 11. This CDR3 is CASSIGTSGHLGYEQYF. DNA for the CDR3: TGTGCCAGTAGTATCGGGACTAGCGGTCACCTAGGGTACGAGCAGTACTTC. Together with reference TRBV19 and TRBJ2-7, the CDR3 gives the full variable domain: DGGITQSPKYLFRKEGQNVTLSCEQNLNHDAMYWYRQDPGQGLRLIYYSQIVNDFQKGDIAEGYSVSREKKESFPLTVTSAQKNPTAFYLCASSIGTSGHLGYEQYFGPGTRLTVT.

The rearrangement links TRBV7-2 to TRBJ2-7, with TRBD1 matching 8 bases. The length of the CDR3 is 13 residues. Germline CDR1 is SGHTA and CDR2 is FQGNSA. V lost 3 bases to trimming and J lost 3 bases; unmatched junction nucleotides: 1. In DNA form, the CDR3 reads TGTGCCAGCAGCTTTACAGGGGGCTACGAGCAGTACTTC. Its protein product is CASSFTGGYEQYF.

The rearrangement links TRBV6-4 to TRBJ1-4; unclear D gene. V lost 4 bases to trimming and J lost 2 bases, with 11 bases between them. Per the germline V gene, CDR1 is MRHNA and CDR2 is SNTAGT. The CDR3 loop spans 15 amino acids. As DNA, the CDR3 is TGTGCCAGCAGTGTCCACTCGGGGACTAATGAAAAACTGTTTTTT. As protein: CASSVHSGTNEKLFF.

The genes are TRBV28 and TRBJ1-5; D is perhaps TRBD1 (5 bases). Germline assignment: CDR1 MDHEN and CDR2 SYDVKM. The V and J ends lost 6 bases and 4 bases respectively, with 7 bases between them. The CDR3 has 12 residues. The CDR3 bases are TGTGCCAGCAGGGGGGGGAATCAGCCCCAGCATTTT. Encoded protein: CASRGGNQPQHF. The whole variable domain, filled in from reference TRBV28 and TRBJ1-5, reads DVKVTQSSRYLVKRTGEKVFLECVQDMDHENMFWYRQDPGLGLRLIYFSYDVKMKEKGDIPEGYSVSREKKERFSLILESASTNQTSMYLCASRGGNQPQHFGDGTRLSIL.

This chain joins TRBV2 and TRBJ2-7, with D possibly TRBD2 on 5 matching bases. V was shortened by 6 bases and J by 5 bases, with 20 bases between the two germline ends. The CDR3 totals 15 residues. CDR1 is SNHLY and CDR2 is FYNNEI in the germline V gene. The DNA of the CDR3 is TGTGCCAGCAGCACCGACTTAACTAGTATCCACGAGCAGTACTTC. Its translation is CASSTDLTSIHEQYF.

The chain uses TRBV2 and TRBJ1-2, with 7 bases fitting TRBD1. The CDR3 is 14 amino acids. V lost 5 bases to trimming and J lost 6 bases; unmatched junction nucleotides: 9. The germline V gene encodes CDR1 SNHLY and CDR2 FYNNEI. The CDR3 nucleotides are TGTGCCAGCAGTAAGGACAGGTTTGGGGATGGCTACACCTTC. As protein: CASSKDRFGDGYTF.

Only a few counts were recorded for this clone. This sequence joins TRBV4-1 and TRBJ1-5, with 7 positions matching TRBD1. The CDR3 is made up of 18 amino acids. Germline assignment: CDR1 MGHRA and CDR2 YSYEKL. V was pared by 4 bases and J by 1 base, with 13 bases of the junction left unmatched. The CDR3: CASSLGGRGVVSNQPQHF. CDR3 nucleotide sequence: TGCGCCAGCAGCCTAGGCGGCAGGGGGGTTGTCAGCAATCAGCCCCAGCATTTT.

This chain connects TRBV5-8 to TRBJ1-5, with D hard to call. V lost 3 bases, J lost 8 bases, and 12 bases lay in between. This CDR3 region has 13 residues. CDR1 and CDR2 from the germline V gene are SGHTS and YDEGEE. The CDR3 nucleotides are TGTGCCAGCAGCTCCACCAGTCCAAAGCCCCAGCATTTT. This translates into CASSSTSPKPQHF.

V is TRBV10-3 and J is TRBJ1-2; the D gene is possibly TRBD1 (5 bases). In germline, CDR1 is ENHRY, CDR2 SYGVKD. CDR3 length: 14 residues. Trimming pared 10 bases from V and 4 bases from J, leaving 19 bases between. The CDR3: CATSSKGPGYGYTF. CDR3 DNA: TGTGCCACCTCCTCAAAGGGGCCGGGCTATGGCTACACCTTC.